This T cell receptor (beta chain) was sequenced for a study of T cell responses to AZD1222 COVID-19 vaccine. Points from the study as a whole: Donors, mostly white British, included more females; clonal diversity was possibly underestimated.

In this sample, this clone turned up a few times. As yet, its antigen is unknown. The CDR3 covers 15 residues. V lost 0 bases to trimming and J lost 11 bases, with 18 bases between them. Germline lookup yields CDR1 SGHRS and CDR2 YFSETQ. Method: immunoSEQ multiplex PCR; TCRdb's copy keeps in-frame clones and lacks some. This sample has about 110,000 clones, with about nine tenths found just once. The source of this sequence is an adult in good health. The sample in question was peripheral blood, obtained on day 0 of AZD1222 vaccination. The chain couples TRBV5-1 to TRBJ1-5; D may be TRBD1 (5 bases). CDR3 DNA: TGCGCCAGCAGCTTGGGAGCAGGGCTACAGGACGCCCAGCATTTT. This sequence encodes CASSLGAGLQDAQHF.